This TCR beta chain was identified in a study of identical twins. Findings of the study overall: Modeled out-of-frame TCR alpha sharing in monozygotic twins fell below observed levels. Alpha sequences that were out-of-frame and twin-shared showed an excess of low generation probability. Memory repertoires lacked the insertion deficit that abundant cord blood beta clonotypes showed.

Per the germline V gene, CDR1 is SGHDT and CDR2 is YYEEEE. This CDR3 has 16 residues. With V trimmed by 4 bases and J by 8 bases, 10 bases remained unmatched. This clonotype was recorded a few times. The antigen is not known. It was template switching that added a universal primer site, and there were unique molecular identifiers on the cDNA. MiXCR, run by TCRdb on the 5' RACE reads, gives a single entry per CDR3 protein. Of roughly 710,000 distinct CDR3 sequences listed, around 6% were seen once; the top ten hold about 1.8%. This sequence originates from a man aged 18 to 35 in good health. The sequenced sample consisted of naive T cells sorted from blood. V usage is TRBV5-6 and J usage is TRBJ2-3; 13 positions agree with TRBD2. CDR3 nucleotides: TGTGCCAGCAGCGGACTAGCGGGAGTGACGGGCTTTACGCAGTATTTT. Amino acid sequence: CASSGLAGVTGFTQYF.